Listed below are T cell receptor beta chains from one sample, sequenced in a study of blood T cell repertoires in COVID-19. Profiled with immunoSEQ multiplex PCR; TCRdb holds only in-frame clones, not every one. The sample includes 450,000 to 600,000 clones, about 85% seen only once; the top ten take around 0.64%. Sequencing was done on a sample of PBMCs or T cells enriched from blood (not recorded which). These receptors originate from a woman between 18 and 29 years old who had recovered from COVID-19. Each CDR3 is given with its conserved first and last residue. The order of the fields is clone size, CDR3 length, J gene, V gene, D gene, CDR3 protein, CDR3 DNA. The D gene is left open where the match is weak. Only some rows state a clone size, as once, few, many or a class for expanded clones.

clone size: -
CDR3 length: 14
J gene: TRBJ1-3
V gene: TRBV5-5
D gene: TRBD1
CDR3 protein: CASSKGQGGNTIYF
CDR3 DNA: TGTGCCAGCAGCAAGGGACAGGGGGGAAACACCATATATTTT

clone size: -
CDR3 length: 16
J gene: TRBJ1-1
V gene: TRBV18
D gene: TRBD1
CDR3 protein: CASSPEGAPVNTEAFF
CDR3 DNA: TGTGCCAGCTCACCAGAGGGGGCTCCGGTGAACACTGAAGCTTTCTTT

clone size: -
CDR3 length: 14
J gene: TRBJ2-7
V gene: TRBV10-3
D gene: TRBD2
CDR3 protein: CAISDRGGRNEQYF
CDR3 DNA: TGTGCCATCAGTGACCGGGGCGGGAGAAACGAGCAGTACTTC

clone size: -
CDR3 length: 14
J gene: TRBJ1-6
V gene: TRBV2
D gene: TRBD1
CDR3 protein: CASLPEQGLRSLHF
CDR3 DNA: TGTGCCAGCTTACCAGAACAGGGGCTTAGATCCCTCCACTTT

clone size: -
CDR3 length: 16
J gene: TRBJ1-4
V gene: TRBV5-1
D gene: -
CDR3 protein: CASSLAVGEANEKLFF
CDR3 DNA: TGCGCCAGCAGCTTGGCCGTGGGAGAGGCTAATGAAAAACTGTTTTTT

clone size: -
CDR3 length: 13
J gene: TRBJ2-2
V gene: TRBV29-1
D gene: TRBD1
CDR3 protein: CSGGTGEAGELFF
CDR3 DNA: TGCAGCGGGGGGACAGGGGAAGCCGGGGAGCTGTTTTTT

clone size: -
CDR3 length: 16
J gene: TRBJ1-2
V gene: TRBV3-1/TRBV3-2
D gene: TRBD1
CDR3 protein: CASSSTRDSYLYGYTF
CDR3 DNA: TGTGCCAGCAGCTCAACCCGGGACAGTTACCTCTATGGCTACACCTTC

clone size: -
CDR3 length: 14
J gene: TRBJ2-3
V gene: TRBV12-2
D gene: -
CDR3 protein: CALARQGGSDTQYF
CDR3 DNA: TGTGCCCTTGCGAGACAGGGTGGATCAGATACGCAGTATTTT

clone size: -
CDR3 length: 16
J gene: TRBJ1-2
V gene: TRBV19
D gene: TRBD1
CDR3 protein: CASNPDRGLPNYGYTF
CDR3 DNA: TGTGCCAGTAACCCGGACAGGGGGCTCCCGAACTATGGCTACACCTTC

clone size: once
CDR3 length: 15
J gene: TRBJ2-7
V gene: TRBV4-1
D gene: TRBD1
CDR3 protein: CASSVIRDSTYEQYF
CDR3 DNA: TGCGCCAGTTCTGTTATCCGGGACAGTACCTACGAGCAGTACTTC

clone size: -
CDR3 length: 14
J gene: TRBJ2-5
V gene: TRBV7-2
D gene: TRBD2
CDR3 protein: CASTPRAGEETQYF
CDR3 DNA: TGTGCCAGCACCCCCCGAGCGGGGGAGGAGACCCAGTACTTC

clone size: -
CDR3 length: 15
J gene: TRBJ1-5
V gene: TRBV11-2
D gene: -
CDR3 protein: CASSQGRGGGQPQHF
CDR3 DNA: TGTGCCAGCAGCCAAGGGAGGGGGGGTGGTCAGCCCCAGCATTTT

clone size: once
CDR3 length: 13
J gene: TRBJ1-2
V gene: TRBV11-2
D gene: -
CDR3 protein: CASSPPPSSGYTF
CDR3 DNA: TGTGCCAGCAGCCCGCCCCCTAGCAGTGGCTACACCTTC

clone size: once
CDR3 length: 16
J gene: TRBJ1-2
V gene: TRBV7-3
D gene: -
CDR3 protein: CASSLTGTDRNYGYTF
CDR3 DNA: TGTGCCAGCAGCTTAACAGGAACGGACAGAAACTATGGCTACACCTTC

clone size: -
CDR3 length: 13
J gene: TRBJ1-1
V gene: TRBV6-1
D gene: -
CDR3 protein: CASSEVRGAEAFF
CDR3 DNA: TGTGCCAGCAGTGAAGTTAGGGGTGCCGAAGCTTTCTTT

clone size: -
CDR3 length: 17
J gene: TRBJ1-1
V gene: TRBV19
D gene: TRBD1
CDR3 protein: CASSILGTGTLNTEAFF
CDR3 DNA: TGTGCCAGTAGTATTTTGGGGACAGGGACATTGAACACTGAAGCTTTCTTT

clone size: -
CDR3 length: 13
J gene: TRBJ1-5
V gene: TRBV27
D gene: -
CDR3 protein: CASSLTGYQPQHF
CDR3 DNA: TGTGCCAGCAGTTTAACGGGTTATCAGCCCCAGCATTTT

clone size: -
CDR3 length: 14
J gene: TRBJ1-5
V gene: TRBV28
D gene: -
CDR3 protein: CASSLRDSNQPQHF
CDR3 DNA: TGTGCCAGCAGCCTCAGGGATAGCAATCAGCCCCAGCATTTT

clone size: -
CDR3 length: 15
J gene: TRBJ2-7
V gene: TRBV7-2
D gene: -
CDR3 protein: CASSLGLAISYEQYF
CDR3 DNA: TGTGCCAGCAGCTTAGGGCTAGCTATTTCCTACGAGCAGTACTTC

clone size: -
CDR3 length: 16
J gene: TRBJ2-2
V gene: TRBV10-3
D gene: TRBD2
CDR3 protein: CAIRVPRGDNTGELFF
CDR3 DNA: TGTGCCATCCGAGTTCCGCGGGGGGACAACACCGGGGAGCTGTTTTTT

clone size: -
CDR3 length: 14
J gene: TRBJ1-5
V gene: TRBV5-1
D gene: TRBD1
CDR3 protein: CASSQLQGAQPQHF
CDR3 DNA: TGCGCCAGCAGCCAACTTCAGGGGGCTCAGCCCCAGCATTTT

clone size: -
CDR3 length: 13
J gene: TRBJ2-2
V gene: TRBV7-9
D gene: TRBD2
CDR3 protein: CASSLTSAGELFF
CDR3 DNA: TGTGCCAGCAGCCTTACTAGCGCCGGGGAGCTGTTTTTT

clone size: -
CDR3 length: 14
J gene: TRBJ1-2
V gene: TRBV28
D gene: -
CDR3 protein: CASSQDRRYYGYTF
CDR3 DNA: TGTGCCAGCAGCCAAGACAGACGATACTATGGCTACACCTTC

clone size: -
CDR3 length: 12
J gene: TRBJ2-7
V gene: TRBV11-2
D gene: -
CDR3 protein: CASTSVNYEQYF
CDR3 DNA: TGTGCCAGCACCTCGGTAAACTACGAGCAGTACTTC

clone size: -
CDR3 length: 16
J gene: TRBJ1-6
V gene: TRBV18
D gene: TRBD1
CDR3 protein: CASSPTGEPYNSPLHF
CDR3 DNA: TGTGCCAGCTCGCCCACAGGGGAACCCTATAATTCACCCCTCCACTTT

clone size: -
CDR3 length: 16
J gene: TRBJ2-2
V gene: TRBV4-2
D gene: -
CDR3 protein: CASSQDTQENTGELFF
CDR3 DNA: TGTGCCAGCAGCCAAGATACTCAAGAGAACACCGGGGAGCTGTTTTTT

clone size: -
CDR3 length: 16
J gene: TRBJ2-1
V gene: TRBV5-1
D gene: TRBD2
CDR3 protein: CASSRPDSGDYNEQFF
CDR3 DNA: TGCGCCAGCAGCCGCCCGGATAGCGGGGACTACAATGAGCAGTTCTTC

clone size: -
CDR3 length: 14
J gene: TRBJ1-2
V gene: TRBV6-5
D gene: -
CDR3 protein: CASSYWSGNYGYTF
CDR3 DNA: TGTGCCAGCAGTTACTGGTCCGGGAACTATGGCTACACCTTC

clone size: -
CDR3 length: 15
J gene: TRBJ2-1
V gene: TRBV18
D gene: TRBD2
CDR3 protein: CASSRTSGSRSEQFF
CDR3 DNA: TGTGCCAGCTCACGGACTAGCGGTTCAAGGAGTGAGCAGTTCTTC

clone size: -
CDR3 length: 15
J gene: TRBJ2-7
V gene: TRBV27
D gene: -
CDR3 protein: CASSSADRPVYEQYF
CDR3 DNA: TGTGCCAGCAGTTCCGCCGACAGGCCGGTCTACGAGCAGTACTTC

clone size: -
CDR3 length: 13
J gene: TRBJ1-4
V gene: TRBV30
D gene: -
CDR3 protein: CAWSGGTNEKLFF
CDR3 DNA: TGTGCCTGGAGTGGAGGGACTAATGAAAAACTGTTTTTT

clone size: -
CDR3 length: 15
J gene: TRBJ1-2
V gene: TRBV7-3
D gene: -
CDR3 protein: CASSLRTSSAYGYTF
CDR3 DNA: TGTGCCAGCAGCTTACGAACCTCCAGCGCGTATGGCTACACCTTC

clone size: -
CDR3 length: 18
J gene: TRBJ1-6
V gene: TRBV6-6
D gene: TRBD1
CDR3 protein: CASSRSFPGQGGNSPLHF
CDR3 DNA: TGTGCCAGCAGTCGGAGTTTTCCGGGACAGGGAGGTAATTCACCCCTCCACTTT

clone size: -
CDR3 length: 18
J gene: TRBJ2-5
V gene: TRBV7-2
D gene: TRBD2
CDR3 protein: CASSPRWGGGGTQETQYF
CDR3 DNA: TGTGCCAGCAGCCCCCGCTGGGGGGGCGGGGGGACTCAAGAGACCCAGTACTTC

clone size: few
CDR3 length: 15
J gene: TRBJ1-2
V gene: TRBV15
D gene: -
CDR3 protein: CATHLGPTSGNGYTF
CDR3 DNA: TGTGCCACCCACCTTGGACCTACTTCGGGGAATGGCTACACCTTC

clone size: -
CDR3 length: 15
J gene: TRBJ1-6
V gene: TRBV4-1
D gene: TRBD1
CDR3 protein: CASSQGAGGNSPLHF
CDR3 DNA: TGCGCCAGCAGCCAAGGGGCAGGGGGAAATTCACCCCTCCACTTT

clone size: -
CDR3 length: 13
J gene: TRBJ2-7
V gene: TRBV5-1
D gene: -
CDR3 protein: CASSVDGGYEQYF
CDR3 DNA: TGCGCCAGCAGCGTGGACGGGGGATACGAGCAGTACTTC

clone size: -
CDR3 length: 17
J gene: TRBJ2-2
V gene: TRBV7-2
D gene: TRBD2
CDR3 protein: CASSRNGLAGAAGELFF
CDR3 DNA: TGTGCCAGCAGCCGGAATGGACTAGCGGGGGCCGCCGGGGAGCTGTTTTTT

clone size: -
CDR3 length: 17
J gene: TRBJ2-1
V gene: TRBV3-1/TRBV3-2
D gene: -
CDR3 protein: CASSQDDRSSFYSEQFF
CDR3 DNA: TGTGCCAGCAGCCAAGATGATCGAAGTAGCTTTTATAGTGAGCAGTTCTTC

clone size: -
CDR3 length: 15
J gene: TRBJ2-5
V gene: TRBV10-1
D gene: TRBD1
CDR3 protein: CASSESVDRGETQYF
CDR3 DNA: TGCGCCAGCAGTGAGTCGGTAGACAGGGGAGAGACCCAGTACTTC

clone size: -
CDR3 length: 11
J gene: TRBJ2-2
V gene: TRBV30
D gene: -
CDR3 protein: CAWGRTGELFF
CDR3 DNA: TGTGCCTGGGGGCGCACCGGGGAGCTGTTTTTT

clone size: once
CDR3 length: 12
J gene: TRBJ2-1
V gene: TRBV12-3/TRBV12-4
D gene: -
CDR3 protein: CASSPPGSEQFF
CDR3 DNA: TGTGCCAGCAGTCCCCCGGGGTCCGAGCAGTTCTTC

clone size: -
CDR3 length: 15
J gene: TRBJ1-2
V gene: TRBV9
D gene: -
CDR3 protein: CASSVGGGVDYGYTF
CDR3 DNA: TGTGCCAGCAGCGTAGGTGGGGGGGTCGACTATGGCTACACCTTC

clone size: -
CDR3 length: 14
J gene: TRBJ1-2
V gene: TRBV9
D gene: TRBD1
CDR3 protein: CASSVVDRSQGYTF
CDR3 DNA: TGTGCCAGCAGCGTAGTGGACAGGAGCCAGGGCTACACCTTC

clone size: -
CDR3 length: 14
J gene: TRBJ1-2
V gene: TRBV18
D gene: -
CDR3 protein: CASSPRTANYGYTF
CDR3 DNA: TGTGCCAGCTCACCACGAACAGCTAACTATGGCTACACCTTC

clone size: -
CDR3 length: 17
J gene: TRBJ2-7
V gene: TRBV4-1
D gene: TRBD2
CDR3 protein: CASSQDKGTSTSYEQYF
CDR3 DNA: TGCGCCAGCAGCCAAGATAAAGGGACTAGCACCTCCTACGAGCAGTACTTC

clone size: -
CDR3 length: 14
J gene: TRBJ1-1
V gene: TRBV28
D gene: TRBD1
CDR3 protein: CASRPGQGGTEAFF
CDR3 DNA: TGTGCCAGCAGACCAGGACAGGGCGGCACTGAAGCTTTCTTT

clone size: -
CDR3 length: 18
J gene: TRBJ2-3
V gene: TRBV4-2
D gene: TRBD2
CDR3 protein: CASSQDTSGGRGTDTQYF
CDR3 DNA: TGTGCCAGCAGCCAAGATACTAGCGGGGGCAGGGGCACAGATACGCAGTATTTT

clone size: once
CDR3 length: 18
J gene: TRBJ1-1
V gene: TRBV5-1
D gene: -
CDR3 protein: CASSLGLGTAGRETEAFF
CDR3 DNA: TGCGCCAGCAGCTTGGGGTTAGGGACGGCGGGGAGAGAGACTGAAGCTTTCTTT

clone size: once
CDR3 length: 14
J gene: TRBJ2-7
V gene: TRBV2
D gene: TRBD1
CDR3 protein: CASNGDRVSYEQYF
CDR3 DNA: TGTGCCAGCAACGGGGACAGGGTTTCCTACGAGCAGTACTTC

clone size: -
CDR3 length: 16
J gene: TRBJ1-2
V gene: TRBV5-1
D gene: -
CDR3 protein: CASSPNIGSAGRGYTF
CDR3 DNA: TGCGCCAGCAGCCCAAATATCGGTTCGGCAGGGCGCGGCTACACCTTC

clone size: -
CDR3 length: 14
J gene: TRBJ1-5
V gene: TRBV24-1
D gene: -
CDR3 protein: CATSPGIEGQPQHF
CDR3 DNA: TGTGCCACCAGCCCAGGGATCGAAGGTCAGCCCCAGCATTTT

clone size: -
CDR3 length: 13
J gene: TRBJ1-2
V gene: TRBV19
D gene: -
CDR3 protein: CASSGADGGGYTF
CDR3 DNA: TGTGCCAGTAGTGGGGCAGACGGGGGAGGCTACACCTTC

clone size: few
CDR3 length: 15
J gene: TRBJ1-3
V gene: TRBV9
D gene: TRBD1
CDR3 protein: CASSVETGAGNTIYF
CDR3 DNA: TGTGCCAGCAGCGTAGAAACAGGGGCTGGAAACACCATATATTTT

clone size: -
CDR3 length: 13
J gene: TRBJ2-3
V gene: TRBV7-3
D gene: TRBD1
CDR3 protein: CASSLQGADTQYF
CDR3 DNA: TGTGCCAGCAGCCTACAGGGGGCAGATACGCAGTATTTT

clone size: -
CDR3 length: 14
J gene: TRBJ2-1
V gene: TRBV18
D gene: -
CDR3 protein: CASSPADSGNEQFF
CDR3 DNA: TGTGCCAGCTCACCGGCAGACAGCGGGAATGAGCAGTTCTTC

clone size: -
CDR3 length: 18
J gene: TRBJ2-1
V gene: TRBV3-1/TRBV3-2
D gene: TRBD2
CDR3 protein: CASSSRTSAQSSYNEQFF
CDR3 DNA: TGTGCCAGCAGCTCCCGGACTAGCGCCCAAAGCTCCTACAATGAGCAGTTCTTC